The 21 T cell receptor beta chains below come from one sample, sequenced in a study of technical replicates of blood from several donors. Measured with immunoSEQ multiplex PCR; TCRdb has only the in-frame clones, and not every one. The repertoire holds 80,000 or so clones, roughly 98% seen once, with roughly 0.16% in the top ten. The sample consisted of T cells isolated from PBMCs. Receptors were obtained from a human donor in good health.

The chain recombines TRBV6-1 with TRBJ2-1; D unresolved. Germline CDR1 and CDR2: MNHNS and SASEGT. The CDR3 totals 12 residues. Trimming took off 6 bases at V and 4 bases at J, with 7 bases between the two ends. CDR3 in DNA: TGTGCCAGCAGGGCAGCGTACAATGAGCAGTTCTTC. It encodes CASRAAYNEQFF.

Notes on this clone: This CDR3 is also generated by other DNA sequences in the sample. V is TRBV20-1 and J is TRBJ2-7, with D hard to call. Trimming removed 6 bases at V and 4 bases at J, with 10 bases between. CDR1 DFQATT and CDR2 SNEGSKA come from the germline V gene (reference sequence). This CDR3 region has 11 residues. CDR3 DNA sequence: TGCAGTGCCCCTCTGTTGTACGAGCAGTACTTC. Translation gives CSAPLLYEQYF.

V gene TRBV7-6 combines with J gene TRBJ1-1; 7 bases are a match to TRBD1. Losses at the gene ends were 4 bases for V and 2 bases for J; bases not matched to a gene: 1. The CDR3 runs to 13 residues. Germline CDR1 and CDR2: SGHVS and FNYEAQ. The CDR3 is CASSWDSNTEAFF. The CDR3 DNA sequence: TGTGCCAGCAGCTGGGACAGTAACACTGAAGCTTTCTTT.

CDR3 DNA sequence: TGTGCCTGGGAAGGTCGGGGTTTCTCACCCCTCCACTTT. This translates into CAWEGRGFSPLHF. The chain combines TRBV30 with TRBJ1-6; D is ambiguous. The length of the CDR3 is 13 residues. CDR1 and CDR2 from the germline V gene are GTSNPN and SVGIG (reference sequence). The V end was cut by 5 bases, the J end by 10 bases, with 15 bases between.

The rearrangement links TRBV9 to TRBJ1-2; D not resolved. CDR1 is SGDLS, CDR2 YYNGEE, per germline. The CDR3 extends over 13 amino acids. Trimming removed 3 bases from V and 8 bases from J, with 14 bases in between. CDR3 residues: CASSASGSVGYTF. The CDR3, as DNA: TGTGCCAGCAGCGCGTCCGGGTCCGTCGGCTACACCTTC. The entire variable domain, with the rest obtained from reference TRBV9 and TRBJ1-2, is as follows: DSGVTQTPKHLITATGQRVTLRCSPRSGDLSVYWYQQSLDQGLQFLIQYYNGEERAKGNILERFSAQQFPDLHSELNLSSLELGDSALYFCASSASGSVGYTFGSGTRLTVV.

V and J are TRBV2 and TRBJ1-5; 7 bases are a match to TRBD1. CDR1 is SNHLY and CDR2 is FYNNEI in the germline V gene. V shed 6 bases, J shed 6 bases, and the junction held 11 bases outside the gene matches. CDR3 size: 15 residues. CDR3: CASSLTGNTGQPQHF. The CDR3 DNA reads TGTGCCAGCAGCCTGACAGGGAACACGGGTCAGCCCCAGCATTTT.

This clone was counted a single time. This chain uses TRBV4-1 with TRBJ2-4; D ambiguous. The CDR3 loop spans 15 amino acids. Germline CDR1 reads MGHRA; CDR2 reads YSYEKL. The V end was cut by 0 bases, the J end by 0 bases, with 6 bases between. CDR3 sequence (DNA): TGCGCCAGCAGCCAAGATGCACTAGCCAAAAACATTCAGTACTTC. The encoded protein is CASSQDALAKNIQYF.

This sequence joins TRBV6-1 and TRBJ2-5; 7 bases fit TRBD1. V shed 3 bases and J 4 bases; nucleotides not matched to a gene: 11. This CDR3 region has 16 residues. The germline V gene has CDR1 MNHNS and CDR2 SASEGT. The CDR3, as DNA: TGTGCCAGCAGTGAGGGACAGTTCCACCCTTCAGAGACCCAGTACTTC. Its protein is CASSEGQFHPSETQYF.

J is TRBJ1-6 and V is TRBV5-5; D call uncertain. The CDR3 runs 15 residues. Trimming shortened V by 4 bases and J by 8 bases, and 16 bases separated the two germline ends. CDR1 and CDR2 (germline): SGHKS, YYEKEE (reference sequence). The CDR3 DNA is TGTGCCAGCAGCCTTAAAATGTGGCTCGATTCACCCCTCCACTTT. It translates to CASSLKMWLDSPLHF.

The V gene is TRBV5-4, the J gene TRBJ2-1; 9 positions agree with TRBD1. CDR1 SGHNT and CDR2 YYREEE come from the germline V gene (reference sequence). V was clipped by 0 bases and J by 6 bases; unmatched bases: 4. The CDR3 has 15 residues. CDR3 sequence: CASSLVGTGSNEQFF. The CDR3 nucleotides are TGTGCCAGCAGCTTGGTCGGGACAGGGAGCAATGAGCAGTTCTTC.

The chain uses TRBV6-5 and TRBJ2-5, with TRBD2 matching over 10 bases. Losses at the gene ends were 7 bases for V and 5 bases for J; bases not matched to a gene: 7. Germline CDR1 reads MNHEY; CDR2 reads SVGAGI. This CDR3 has 14 amino acids. The CDR3: CASNEREGRETQYF. The CDR3 nucleotides are TGTGCCAGCAACGAGCGGGAGGGCCGGGAGACCCAGTACTTC.

V and J are TRBV7-6 and TRBJ2-5, with no clear D. The CDR3 consists of 14 residues. Germline lookup yields CDR1 SGHVS and CDR2 FNYEAQ. The ends were cut back, 1 base at V and 1 base at J, with 7 bases in the middle. CDR3 protein: CASSLVTGQETQYF. As DNA, the CDR3 is TGTGCCAGCAGCTTAGTAACCGGCCAAGAGACCCAGTACTTC.

V and J are TRBV5-1 and TRBJ2-1; TRBD2 might be the D (6 bases). Germline assignment: CDR1 SGHRS and CDR2 YFSETQ. The CDR3 contains 15 residues. V was trimmed by 4 bases and J by 7 bases, leaving 18 bases between them. The DNA of the CDR3 is TGCGCCAGCAGCCGAGTATACCCTGGGGGGAATGAGCAGTTCTTC. Translation: CASSRVYPGGNEQFF.

The chain employs TRBV5-1 and TRBJ2-7, with TRBD2 identical over 10 bases. The V gene end was trimmed by 1 base and the J gene end by 2 bases; junction bases not matched to a gene: 3. Germline V gene lookup returns CDR1 SGHRS and CDR2 YFSETQ. CDR3 length: 15 amino acids. In nucleotides, the CDR3 is TGCGCCAGCAGCTTGTTTACTAGCGGGACCTACGAGCAGTACTTC. Its translation is CASSLFTSGTYEQYF.

The V gene is TRBV6-5, the J gene TRBJ1-2; 8 nucleotides align to TRBD1. Trimming cost V 2 bases and J 2 bases; bases outside gene matches: 4. Germline V lookup: CDR1 MNHEY, CDR2 SVGAGI. There are 15 residues in the CDR3. CDR3 DNA sequence: TGTGCCAGCAGTTACCTGGGACAGGCAAACTATGGCTACACCTTC. This translates into CASSYLGQANYGYTF.

The chain is built from TRBV2 and TRBJ1-4; TRBD1 aligns across 8 bases. The V segment lost 2 bases and the J segment 7 bases; nucleotides outside the gene matches: 6. Germline CDR1 is SNHLY and CDR2 is FYNNEI. The CDR3 covers 15 residues. The CDR3 region has the DNA TGTGCCAGCAGTGAAATACAGGGGGAGGGTGAAAAACTGTTTTTT. This translates into CASSEIQGEGEKLFF.

V usage is TRBV5-1 and J usage is TRBJ2-5; TRBD1 might be the D (5 bases). V shed 0 bases and J shed 5 bases, with 14 bases lying between them. Germline loops: CDR1 SGHRS, CDR2 YFSETQ. The CDR3 has 15 amino acids. The CDR3 bases are TGCGCCAGCAGCTTGGAGGGGCTTCTTGGGGAGACCCAGTACTTC. Protein sequence: CASSLEGLLGETQYF.

This rearrangement joins TRBV2 to TRBJ2-7; D is ambiguous. The ends were cut back, 5 bases at V and 2 bases at J, with 7 bases in the middle. In germline, CDR1 is SNHLY, CDR2 FYNNEI. The CDR3 length is 12 residues. In DNA, the CDR3 is TGTGCCAGCAGTATATTTACCTACGAGCAGTACTTC. Protein sequence: CASSIFTYEQYF.

The rearrangement uses TRBV7-8 and TRBJ2-1; maybe TRBD2 (6 bases). The CDR3 totals 16 residues. Trimming left V 5 bases short and J 6 bases short, with 20 bases between. Per the germline V gene, CDR1 is SGHVS and CDR2 is FQNEAQ. CDR3 DNA sequence: TGTGCCAGCAGCCACAGGTGGGAGGCCGCCTTCAATGAGCAGTTCTTC. It is translated as CASSHRWEAAFNEQFF.

The count of this clone is one. The chain recombines TRBV15 with TRBJ2-7, with TRBD1 matching 8 bases. Germline V lookup: CDR1 LNHNV, CDR2 YYDKDF (reference sequence). The V and J ends lost 5 bases and 8 bases, in that order; junction bases with no gene match: 8. This CDR3 has 13 residues. CDR3 in DNA: TGTGCCACCAGCGGCGAGGACAGGGTGAAGCAGTACTTC. Translation: CATSGEDRVKQYF.

The chain carries TRBV2 and TRBJ1-2; D is possibly TRBD1 (6 bases). Germline lookup yields CDR1 SNHLY and CDR2 FYNNEI. There are 13 residues in the CDR3. V was shortened by 1 base and J by 4 bases, with 7 bases between the two germline ends. This chain's CDR3 is CASSEEGGYGYTF. As DNA, the CDR3 is TGTGCCAGCAGTGAAGAAGGGGGCTATGGCTACACCTTC. Full variable domain (remainder filled in from reference TRBV2 and TRBJ1-2): EPEVTQTPSHQVTQMGQEVILRCVPISNHLYFYWYRQILGQKVEFLVSFYNNEISEKSEIFDDQFSVERPDGSNFTLKIRSTKLEDSAMYFCASSEEGGYGYTFGSGTRLTVV.